This entry lists 27 T cell receptor beta chains sequenced from one sample in a study of shared clonotypes between healthy human individuals. Positive CCR7 selection of CD45RO-negative cells yielded the naive CD8 cells, and terminally differentiated effector memory CD45RA+ cells were excluded. The table came from immunoSEQ multiplex PCR; TCRdb's copy has only in-frame clones and leaves some out. Found here are roughly 1,800,000 clones, just under 95% of them singletons; the top ten hold approximately 1.2%. The source material was naive CD8+ T cells sorted from blood. These receptor sequences come from a man aged 18 to 30 in good health.

The gene calls are TRBV27 and TRBJ2-3; D unresolved. This CDR3 spans 14 amino acids. In germline, CDR1 is MNHEY, CDR2 SMNVEV (reference sequence). V was clipped by 6 bases and J by 5 bases, with 15 bases between them. The CDR3 spells CASSVVPMGDTQYF. Written as DNA, the CDR3 is TGTGCCAGCAGCGTCGTACCGATGGGAGATACGCAGTATTTT.

V usage is TRBV4-3 and J usage is TRBJ1-3; D ambiguous. This CDR3 has 15 amino acids. Deletions cut 1 base from V and 0 bases from J, with 7 bases between. Germline V gives CDR1 LGHNA, CDR2 YSLEER. The CDR3: CASSQATSSGNTIYF. CDR3 DNA sequence: TGCGCCAGCAGCCAAGCTACGAGCTCTGGAAACACCATATATTTT.

V usage is TRBV6-1 and J usage is TRBJ2-7; tentative D call: TRBD1 (6 bases). CDR3 length: 14 amino acids. CDR1 and CDR2 (germline): MNHNS, SASEGT. Trimming cost V 6 bases and J 4 bases, with 16 bases left between them. CDR3 residues: CASSFTGSLYEQYF. The CDR3 coding sequence is TGTGCCAGCAGCTTTACAGGGTCCCTTTACGAGCAGTACTTC.

About this clone itself: Additional DNA sequences in this sample encode the identical CDR3. The chain recombines TRBV7-9 with TRBJ2-1; D remains ambiguous. Trimming cost V 1 base and J 10 bases, with 8 bases left between them. Germline assignment: CDR1 SEHNR and CDR2 FQNEAQ (reference sequence). The CDR3 has 12 residues. CDR3 amino acids: CASSLGDSEQFF. The CDR3 nucleotides are TGTGCCAGCAGCTTAGGCGACTCCGAGCAGTTCTTC.

The chain has TRBV6-1 and TRBJ1-4; D unresolved. The V gene's germline CDR1 is MNHNS and CDR2 SASEGT. This CDR3 is 14 amino acids long. V lost 6 bases and J 0 bases, leaving 8 bases between the germline ends. The CDR3 DNA reads TGTGCCAGCAGGCCTTATTCAACTAATGAAAAACTGTTTTTT. The encoded protein is CASRPYSTNEKLFF.

The chain uses TRBV30 and TRBJ2-5; no firm D call. Germline lookup yields CDR1 GTSNPN and CDR2 SVGIG (reference sequence). CDR3 length: 13 amino acids. Trimming took off 4 bases at V and 1 base at J, with 10 bases between the two ends. The CDR3 spells CAWNYGPQETQYF. CDR3 sequence (DNA): TGTGCCTGGAATTACGGTCCCCAAGAGACCCAGTACTTC.

This clone was detected once. The chain has TRBV18 and TRBJ1-4; D ambiguous. The CDR3 extends over 14 amino acids. Trimming took 3 bases from V and 0 from J, leaving 5 bases between them. Per the germline V gene, CDR1 is KGHSH and CDR2 is LQKENI. The CDR3 coding sequence is TGTGCCAGCTCACCCCCCCCAACTAATGAAAAACTGTTTTTT. This gives the protein CASSPPPTNEKLFF.

This sequence joins TRBV27 and TRBJ2-1; D gene unclear. The germline gives CDR1 MNHEY, CDR2 SMNVEV (reference sequence). V was cut by 6 bases and J by 1 base, with 13 bases left in between. This CDR3 contains 15 residues. The CDR3: CASSSRSASYNEQFF. CDR3 in DNA: TGTGCCAGCAGCTCTAGGTCAGCGTCCTACAATGAGCAGTTCTTC.

The chain joins TRBV7-9 to TRBJ2-5; 7 nucleotides agree with TRBD1. CDR3 length: 13 residues. The V gene end was trimmed by 4 bases and the J gene end by 4 bases; junction bases not matched to a gene: 3. The germline V gene has CDR1 SEHNR and CDR2 FQNEAQ (reference sequence). For the CDR3, the DNA is TGTGCCAGCAGCTCGGGACAGACAGAGACCCAGTACTTC. Protein sequence: CASSSGQTETQYF.

The gene calls are TRBV4-1 and TRBJ2-7; D may be TRBD1 (5 bases). The germline gives CDR1 MGHRA, CDR2 YSYEKL. The ends were cut back, 4 bases at V and 2 bases at J, with 18 bases in the middle. This CDR3 is 16 amino acids long. The CDR3 DNA sequence: TGCGCCAGCAGCCTCCTAAGCCAGGGAACGACCTACGAGCAGTACTTC. Amino acids: CASSLLSQGTTYEQYF.

V usage is TRBV7-9 and J usage is TRBJ2-7; D is ambiguous. With 5 bases removed from V and 0 bases from J, the gap between germline ends came to 14 bases. Per germline, CDR1 SEHNR and CDR2 FQNEAQ (reference sequence). The CDR3 extends over 15 amino acids. Written as DNA, the CDR3 is TGTGCCAGCAGCCCCGCCGAGCCGAGCTCCTACGAGCAGTACTTC. Its protein product is CASSPAEPSSYEQYF.

This clone has only one observation. This rearrangement joins TRBV7-9 to TRBJ2-7; 9 bases agree with TRBD1. Germline CDR1 is SEHNR and CDR2 is FQNEAQ (reference sequence). The CDR3 extends over 15 amino acids. V shed 4 bases and J 5 bases; nucleotides not matched to a gene: 9. CDR3 residues: CASSSPAGTGNEQYF. The CDR3 DNA sequence: TGTGCCAGCAGCTCACCGGCCGGGACAGGGAACGAGCAGTACTTC.

This clone has a handful of counts. The gene calls are TRBV7-9 and TRBJ1-2; TRBD1 aligns across 9 bases. CDR1 is SEHNR, CDR2 FQNEAQ, per germline (reference sequence). J lost 2 bases, V lost 1 base, and 8 bases had no gene match. CDR3 length equals 17 residues. The CDR3, as DNA: TGTGCCAGCAGCTTAGAAGCCCGGACAGGGGCGAACTATGGCTACACCTTC. Amino acids: CASSLEARTGANYGYTF. The full variable domain, rest sourced from reference TRBV7-9 and TRBJ1-2, is DTGVSQNPRHKITKRGQNVTFRCDPISEHNRLYWYRQTLGQGPEFLTYFQNEAQLEKSRLLSDRFSAERPKGSFSTLEIQRTEQGDSAMYLCASSLEARTGANYGYTFGSGTRLTVV.

As regards this clone: The identical CDR3 is also encoded by other nucleotide sequences in the sample. This rearrangement joins TRBV27 to TRBJ2-7; D is perhaps TRBD1 (6 bases). Germline V gene sequence: CDR1 MNHEY, CDR2 SMNVEV (reference sequence). V lost 4 bases and J lost 2, with 9 bases in between. This CDR3 has 13 amino acids. Here the CDR3 reads CASSYRTAYEQYF. CDR3 DNA sequence: TGTGCCAGCAGTTACCGGACAGCCTACGAGCAGTACTTC.

The chain combines TRBV5-4 with TRBJ2-1, with a weak D call TRBD2 (5 bases). Deletions cut 2 bases from V and 3 bases from J, with 9 bases between. The CDR3 extends over 14 amino acids. Germline V gives CDR1 SGHNT, CDR2 YYREEE (reference sequence). The CDR3 region has the DNA TGTGCCAGCAGCTTCCTAGCTAGCTACAATGAGCAGTTCTTC. Protein: CASSFLASYNEQFF.

The chain links TRBV2 to TRBJ1-5; the D is unclear. V lost 3 bases to trimming and J lost 7 bases, with 16 bases between them. CDR1 is SNHLY, CDR2 FYNNEI, per germline. CDR3 size: 15 residues. CDR3 bases: TGTGCCAGCAGTGACGACTTCGAGGTCGTACAGCCCCAGCATTTT. Encoded protein: CASSDDFEVVQPQHF.

For this clone: This sample also contains other DNA sequences that code for the same CDR3. The V call is TRBV7-6, the J call TRBJ2-7; TRBD1 might be the D (5 bases). Trimming took off 5 bases at V and 1 base at J, with 9 bases between the two ends. The CDR3 is 13 residues long. Germline values: CDR1 SGHVS, CDR2 FNYEAQ. This chain's CDR3 is CASSPDSSYEQYF. The CDR3 DNA follows: TGTGCCAGCAGCCCTGACAGTTCCTACGAGCAGTACTTC. Full variable domain (missing parts from reference TRBV7-6 and TRBJ2-7): GAGVSQSPRYKVTKRGQDVALRCDPISGHVSLYWYRQALGQGPEFLTYFNYEAQQDKSGLPNDRFSAERPEGSISTLTIQRTEQRDSAMYRCASSPDSSYEQYFGPGTRLTVT.

The chain carries TRBV9 and TRBJ2-7, with 8 bases that match TRBD1. The trim removed 3 bases at V and 3 bases at J, leaving 8 bases unmatched. Germline assignment: CDR1 SGDLS and CDR2 YYNGEE. The CDR3 runs to 15 residues. CDR3 in DNA: TGTGCCAGCAGCGCCGGCTGGGACAGGATCTACGAGCAGTACTTC. It yields the protein CASSAGWDRIYEQYF.

As for this clone: A read error may account for a junction end that differs from germline. The chain couples TRBV27 to TRBJ2-1; D is possibly TRBD1 (5 bases). Looked up from germline, CDR1 is MNHEY and CDR2 is SMNVEV (reference sequence). The CDR3 contains 17 residues. DNA for the CDR3: TGTGCCAGCACTTTAGTATCCCTGGCAGGGAAGGGTGATGAGCAGTTCTTC. This translates into CASTLVSLAGKGDEQFF.

The chain employs TRBV6-5 and TRBJ2-5; the D gene could be TRBD1 or TRBD2 (5 bases each). The CDR3 has 14 amino acids. Germline CDR1 reads MNHEY; CDR2 reads SVGAGI. Trimming shortened V by 2 bases and J by 2 bases, and 9 bases separated the two germline ends. DNA for the CDR3: TGTGCCAGCAGTTACGGGGGAAATCAAGAGACCCAGTACTTC. It specifies CASSYGGNQETQYF.

The chain joins TRBV27 to TRBJ2-7; the match to TRBD1 covers 8 bases. The V and J ends lost 6 bases and 4 bases, in that order; junction bases with no gene match: 8. The CDR3 runs 14 residues. Germline-derived CDR1 and CDR2 are MNHEY and SMNVEV (reference sequence). The CDR3 sequence: CASSRTGFGYEQYF. The DNA of the CDR3 is TGTGCCAGCAGCCGGACAGGGTTCGGGTACGAGCAGTACTTC.

In nucleotides, the CDR3 is TGCGCCAGCAGCCAAGATTGGGGTGGCCGGTACGAGCAGTACTTC. This sequence encodes CASSQDWGGRYEQYF. This chain uses TRBV4-1 with TRBJ2-7; no definite D call. The CDR3 is 15 residues long. Germline loops: CDR1 MGHRA, CDR2 YSYEKL. V was clipped by 0 bases and J by 4 bases, with 13 bases between them.

The chain combines TRBV27 with TRBJ2-1; D may correspond to TRBD1 or TRBD2 (6 bases each). The V gene lost 2 bases and the J gene lost 1 base, with 12 bases spanning the gap. Germline assignment: CDR1 MNHEY and CDR2 SMNVEV (reference sequence). The CDR3 sequence is 16 residues long. The CDR3 sequence: CASSLTGALSYNEQFF. CDR3 DNA sequence: TGTGCCAGCAGTTTAACGGGGGCCCTTTCCTACAATGAGCAGTTCTTC.

The chain recombines TRBV4-3 with TRBJ1-2, with TRBD1 as a possible D gene (5 bases). In germline, CDR1 is LGHNA, CDR2 YSLEER. This CDR3 is built from 15 residues. V dropped 0 bases and J dropped 2 bases, with 10 bases sitting between them. The CDR3 nucleotides are TGCGCCAGCAGCCAAGATTATGCAGGGAACTATGGCTACACCTTC. It codes for CASSQDYAGNYGYTF.

Points on this clone: The same CDR3 can be traced to other DNA sequences in this sample. The chain links TRBV11-2 to TRBJ2-7; no definite D call. V was trimmed by 3 bases and J by 1 base, leaving 7 bases between them. CDR3 size: 13 residues. Germline V lookup: CDR1 SGHAT, CDR2 FQNNGV. The CDR3 spells CASSLSPSYEQYF. The CDR3 coding sequence is TGTGCCAGCAGCTTGTCCCCTTCCTACGAGCAGTACTTC. Supplemented by reference TRBV11-2 and TRBJ2-7, the full variable domain reads EAGVAQSPRYKIIEKRQSVAFWCNPISGHATLYWYQQILGQGPKLLIQFQNNGVVDDSQLPKDRFSAERLKGVDSTLKIQPAKLEDSAVYLCASSLSPSYEQYFGPGTRLTVT.

The gene calls are TRBV6-1 and TRBJ2-7, with 9 bases fitting TRBD1. This CDR3 is built from 15 residues. The V segment lost 1 base and the J segment 4 bases; nucleotides outside the gene matches: 5. CDR1 and CDR2 (germline): MNHNS, SASEGT. CDR3 loop: CASSEGQGVLYEQYF. For the CDR3, the DNA is TGTGCCAGCAGTGAAGGACAGGGGGTTCTGTACGAGCAGTACTTC.

With respect to this clone: The same CDR3 also results from other DNA sequences found in this sample. The gene calls are TRBV5-1 and TRBJ2-3, with D unclear. Germline V gene lookup returns CDR1 SGHRS and CDR2 YFSETQ. The CDR3 extends over 13 amino acids. The V end lost 3 bases, the J end lost 4 bases, and 9 bases lay between the germline ends. CDR3 nucleotide sequence: TGCGCCAGCAGCTCGGACCGCTCAGATACGCAGTATTTT. This translates into CASSSDRSDTQYF.